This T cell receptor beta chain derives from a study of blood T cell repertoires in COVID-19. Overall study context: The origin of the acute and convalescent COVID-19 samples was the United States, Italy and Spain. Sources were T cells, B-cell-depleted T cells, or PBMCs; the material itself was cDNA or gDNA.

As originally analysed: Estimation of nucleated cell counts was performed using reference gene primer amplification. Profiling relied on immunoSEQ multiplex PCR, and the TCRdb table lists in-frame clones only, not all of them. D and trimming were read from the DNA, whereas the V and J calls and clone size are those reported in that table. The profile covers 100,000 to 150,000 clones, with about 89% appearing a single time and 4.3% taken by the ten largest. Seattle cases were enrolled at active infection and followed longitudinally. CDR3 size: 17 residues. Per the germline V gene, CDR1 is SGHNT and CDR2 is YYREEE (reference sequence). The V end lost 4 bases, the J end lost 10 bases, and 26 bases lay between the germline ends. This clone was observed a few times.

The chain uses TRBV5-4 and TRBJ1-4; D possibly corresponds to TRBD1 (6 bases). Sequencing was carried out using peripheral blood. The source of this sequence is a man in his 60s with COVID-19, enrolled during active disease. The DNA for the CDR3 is TGTGCCAGCAGCCCAAGCGGGACACCACCCGACCGAGGAAAACTGTTTTTT. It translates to CASSPSGTPPDRGKLFF.